Listed below are T cell receptor beta chains from one sample, sequenced in a study of PD-1 blockade in mismatch repair-deficient tumors. The method was immunoSEQ multiplex PCR; TCRdb's version includes in-frame clones alone and lacks a portion of them. The sample holds around 49,000 clones, around 77% seen once. The starting material was PBMCs, obtained before pembrolizumab treatment. All receptors come from an adult with mismatch repair-deficient cancer. CDR3s include the opening cysteine and the closing phenylalanine or tryptophan. Each record gives: J gene, V gene, CDR3 protein.

TRBJ2-7	TRBV6-5	CASSAAGAFVLYF
TRBJ2-7	TRBV27	CASSTPAGGSGEQYF
TRBJ1-1	TRBV30	CAWRTPAQGGAFF
TRBJ1-1	TRBV27	CASRNVARNTEAFF
TRBJ2-1	TRBV13	CASSPPASGIEQFF
TRBJ2-7	TRBV30	CAWSAGTSPNHEQYF
TRBJ2-7	TRBV5-4	CASSRTGGGIPYEQYF
TRBJ1-2	TRBV7-2	CASSPTNRGRASSNYGYTF
TRBJ1-2	TRBV5-5	CASSQRTGGNYGYTF
TRBJ1-1	TRBV6-6	CASTGQLNTEAFF
TRBJ2-7	TRBV6-5	CASRDRAYEQYF
TRBJ1-2	TRBV18	CASSPERDRPNYGYTF
TRBJ1-3	TRBV29-1	CSVVRDSGNTIYF
TRBJ2-7	TRBV7-2	CASSLSGGGSYEQYF
TRBJ2-3	TRBV4-1	CASSRIGGSDTQYF
TRBJ2-5	TRBV9	CASSARAGREQETQYF
TRBJ2-3	TRBV19	CASSPVWVSTDTQYF
TRBJ2-3	TRBV7-2	CASSLARLAGGVDTQYF
TRBJ2-7	TRBV7-2	CASSLILAGRYEQYF
TRBJ1-1	TRBV2	CASSGIEAFF
TRBJ2-5	TRBV15	CATSSGLAGGGETQYF